This is a list of T cell receptor beta chains from one sample in a study of identical twins. Via MiXCR, TCRdb re-called the 5' RACE reads, giving one row per CDR3 protein. The table lists hundreds of thousands of distinct CDR3 sequences, around 8.3% of them singletons. These records were also assigned to another study, of yellow fever vaccine responses in identical twins.

Input material: PBMCs. The source is a woman younger than 30 in good health. Each CDR3 is given with its conserved first and last residue. D genes are given only for firm matches.

d_gene: .; j_gene: TRBJ2-1; v_gene: TRBV27; CDR3aa: CASLQDGSGEQFF
d_gene: TRBD1; j_gene: TRBJ1-6; v_gene: TRBV20-1; CDR3aa: CSARGQDLSSYNSPLHF
d_gene: .; j_gene: TRBJ1-1; v_gene: TRBV5-1; CDR3aa: CASSLWPGKNTEAFF
d_gene: .; j_gene: TRBJ2-1; v_gene: TRBV11-2; CDR3aa: CASSSEASTYNEQFF
d_gene: .; j_gene: TRBJ1-5; v_gene: TRBV12-3/TRBV12-4; CDR3aa: CASRKDSVLNQPQHF
d_gene: .; j_gene: TRBJ1-5; v_gene: TRBV6-2/TRBV6-3; CDR3aa: CASSYTRGDQPQHF
d_gene: .; j_gene: TRBJ2-7; v_gene: TRBV5-6; CDR3aa: CAMGHGVLCSYEQYF
d_gene: .; j_gene: TRBJ2-1; v_gene: TRBV12-3/TRBV12-4; CDR3aa: CASSPLAGADEQFF
d_gene: .; j_gene: TRBJ2-5; v_gene: TRBV29-1; CDR3aa: CSGGPRETQYF
d_gene: .; j_gene: TRBJ2-5; v_gene: TRBV10-2; CDR3aa: CASRELGDF
d_gene: .; j_gene: TRBJ2-3; v_gene: TRBV7-9; CDR3aa: CASSSIGGKSTDTQYF
d_gene: TRBD1; j_gene: TRBJ2-2; v_gene: TRBV5-1; CDR3aa: CASSSRQGEVGELFF
d_gene: .; j_gene: TRBJ2-7; v_gene: TRBV7-9; CDR3aa: CASSSSREFSYEQYF
d_gene: TRBD2; j_gene: TRBJ2-1; v_gene: TRBV4-1; CDR3aa: CASSDAGGPRNEQFF
d_gene: TRBD1; j_gene: TRBJ2-1; v_gene: TRBV29-1; CDR3aa: CSVDNRGRSNEQFF
d_gene: .; j_gene: TRBJ2-7; v_gene: TRBV12-3/TRBV12-4; CDR3aa: CASSFMDSYEQYF
d_gene: TRBD1; j_gene: TRBJ2-6; v_gene: TRBV28; CDR3aa: CASSLWRTGAYSGANVLTF
d_gene: .; j_gene: TRBJ1-2; v_gene: TRBV20-1; CDR3aa: CSARDRVGYGYTF
d_gene: TRBD2; j_gene: TRBJ2-3; v_gene: TRBV4-1; CDR3aa: CASSQVHLGLQTDTQYF
d_gene: .; j_gene: TRBJ2-7; v_gene: TRBV29-1; CDR3aa: CSVVLGRSYEQYF
d_gene: TRBD1; j_gene: TRBJ2-3; v_gene: TRBV5-1; CDR3aa: CASSLEGQGSWNTQYF
d_gene: .; j_gene: TRBJ2-7; v_gene: TRBV4-2; CDR3aa: CASSQDIGSGYEQYF
d_gene: .; j_gene: TRBJ2-7; v_gene: TRBV4-3; CDR3aa: CASSQDQRVGWQYF
d_gene: TRBD2; j_gene: TRBJ2-3; v_gene: TRBV10-3; CDR3aa: CAISYASGGTSRSDTQYF
d_gene: .; j_gene: TRBJ1-1; v_gene: TRBV19; CDR3aa: CASSSPGTPSAFF
d_gene: .; j_gene: TRBJ1-1; v_gene: TRBV5-6; CDR3aa: CASSLGLTEAFF
d_gene: .; j_gene: TRBJ2-7; v_gene: TRBV2; CDR3aa: CASSALGGGYEQYF
d_gene: TRBD1; j_gene: TRBJ2-7; v_gene: TRBV29-1; CDR3aa: CSVLKSGTGYEQYF
d_gene: TRBD1; j_gene: TRBJ2-1; v_gene: TRBV20-1; CDR3aa: CSADRDEQFF
d_gene: .; j_gene: TRBJ2-7; v_gene: TRBV3-1; CDR3aa: CASSQGGRGLYF
d_gene: .; j_gene: TRBJ2-3; v_gene: TRBV12-5; CDR3aa: CASGLVRSEKNTDTQYF
d_gene: TRBD2; j_gene: TRBJ2-3; v_gene: TRBV5-1; CDR3aa: CASSLGLGTSGKEGRDTQYF
d_gene: .; j_gene: TRBJ2-3; v_gene: TRBV6-2/TRBV6-3; CDR3aa: CASSYPGQPSTDTQYF
d_gene: .; j_gene: TRBJ2-7; v_gene: TRBV6-5; CDR3aa: CASSYSLPGLGGYEQYF
d_gene: .; j_gene: TRBJ2-1; v_gene: TRBV7-2; CDR3aa: CASSLEAGVYNEQFF
d_gene: TRBD2; j_gene: TRBJ2-4; v_gene: TRBV2; CDR3aa: CASSGEAGGPSNIQYF
d_gene: .; j_gene: TRBJ2-2; v_gene: TRBV9; CDR3aa: CASSVEPGSAGELFF
d_gene: TRBD1; j_gene: TRBJ1-4; v_gene: TRBV3-1; CDR3aa: CASSQPDRGEKLFF
d_gene: .; j_gene: TRBJ1-1; v_gene: TRBV7-8; CDR3aa: CASSLERKGMNTEAFF
d_gene: TRBD1; j_gene: TRBJ2-7; v_gene: TRBV29-1; CDR3aa: CSVKDRGHQYF
d_gene: .; j_gene: TRBJ2-1; v_gene: TRBV14; CDR3aa: CASSQDWRSSYNEQFF
d_gene: TRBD1; j_gene: TRBJ1-3; v_gene: TRBV27; CDR3aa: CASSIRGDRVTDTIYF
d_gene: .; j_gene: TRBJ2-6; v_gene: TRBV6-5; CDR3aa: CASSTGGKMGGANVLTF
d_gene: TRBD1; j_gene: TRBJ1-1; v_gene: TRBV12-3/TRBV12-4; CDR3aa: CASSSRAGGGTEAFF
d_gene: .; j_gene: TRBJ2-3; v_gene: TRBV5-1; CDR3aa: CASSSLSGSWTDTQYF
d_gene: .; j_gene: TRBJ2-5; v_gene: TRBV6-5; CDR3aa: CASSYSLTGGETQYF
d_gene: .; j_gene: TRBJ2-2; v_gene: TRBV6-5; CDR3aa: CASSYESRARANTGELFF
d_gene: .; j_gene: TRBJ1-2; v_gene: TRBV2; CDR3aa: CARKEGGGYTF
d_gene: .; j_gene: TRBJ2-7; v_gene: TRBV7-9; CDR3aa: CASSPGGPPSYEQYF
d_gene: TRBD2; j_gene: TRBJ2-2; v_gene: TRBV12-3/TRBV12-4; CDR3aa: CASSGTSAATGELFF
d_gene: .; j_gene: TRBJ2-7; v_gene: TRBV20-1; CDR3aa: CSASSIYSYEQYF
d_gene: .; j_gene: TRBJ2-3; v_gene: TRBV27; CDR3aa: CASSLIGATDTQYF
d_gene: .; j_gene: TRBJ1-5; v_gene: TRBV6-2/TRBV6-3; CDR3aa: CASRGVRVSNQPQHF